These T cell receptor beta chains were read from a single sample in a study of human T cells and chemical hapten exposure. Via MiXCR, TCRdb re-called the RACE reads, giving one row per CDR3 protein. The table has fewer than 100,000 distinct CDR3 sequences, 11% seen once. Sequences were derived from whole blood, sampled in connection with sensitization to the hapten diphenylcyclopropenone (DPC). These receptors were obtained from a woman in her twenties or thirties with alopecia areata. Some clones in this sample may be carry-over from other donors' samples. Both conserved end residues are part of each CDR3. Each record gives: CDR3 length, D gene, clone size, J gene, V gene, CDR3 DNA, CDR3 protein. A D gene is named only where the DNA matches it firmly. Rows give clone size only sometimes, using once, few, many, or a class for an expanded clone.

13 NA NA TRBJ1-5 TRBV29-1 TGCAGCCCAAGGGTCATTAGCAATCAGCCCCAGCATTTT CSPRVISNQPQHF
17 TRBD2 few TRBJ2-1 TRBV4-2 TGTGCCAGCAGCCTTACTAGCGGGAGTATTTCCTACAATGAGCAGTTCTTC CASSLTSGSISYNEQFF
12 TRBD2 many TRBJ2-3 TRBV20-1 TGCAGTGTGCGGGGGTCCACAGATACGCAGTATTTT CSVRGSTDTQYF
14 NA many TRBJ2-2 TRBV11-2 TGTGCCAGCGTTCGCGGGGCCAGAGGCGGGGAGCTGTTTTTT CASVRGARGGELFF
13 TRBD1 NA TRBJ2-7 TRBV6-2/TRBV6-3 TGTGCCAGCAGACGGGACAGCCCCTACGAGCAGTACTTC CASRRDSPYEQYF
16 NA few TRBJ1-5 TRBV21-1 TGTGCCAGCAGCGAGACAGATCCTTATAGCAATCAGCCCCAGCATTTT CASSETDPYSNQPQHF
15 TRBD1 many TRBJ2-2 TRBV7-8 TGTGCCAGCAAAATAGGACAGGGTTACACCGGGGAGCTGTTTTTT CASKIGQGYTGELFF
14 NA many TRBJ2-1 TRBV7-2 TGTGCCAGCAGCTTAGGACTTACAAACAATGAGCAGTTCTTC CASSLGLTNNEQFF
12 NA NA TRBJ1-1 TRBV28 TGTGCCAGCAGTTTCCCTGAAGGCATAGCTTTCTTT CASSFPEGIAFF
23 TRBD2 many TRBJ2-1 TRBV18 TGTGCCAGCTCACCTAAACCGGGACTAGCTTTATTCGAAACGGAACCGCACTACAATGAGCAGTTCTTC CASSPKPGLALFETEPHYNEQFF
15 NA NA TRBJ2-2 TRBV20-1 TGCAGTGCTAGAGCTAGGGTGGCGAACACCGGGGAGCTGTTTTTT CSARARVANTGELFF
12 TRBD1 many TRBJ1-2 TRBV27 TGTGCCAGCAGTAACAGGGGGCTCGGCTACACCTTC CASSNRGLGYTF
16 NA NA TRBJ2-1 TRBV27 TGTGCCAGCAGTCCCCGACAGATAAGCTCCTACAATGAGCAGTTCTTC CASSPRQISSYNEQFF
11 NA few TRBJ2-4 TRBV12-3/TRBV12-4 TGTGCCAGCGCTGCCAAAAACATTCAGTACTTC CASAAKNIQYF
16 TRBD1 many TRBJ1-2 TRBV7-2 TGTGCCAGCAGCTCGGGACAGCCGGCGACCGCTATTAGCTACACCTTC CASSSGQPATAISYTF
13 NA few TRBJ1-4 TRBV20-1 TGCAGTGCTAAGCAGGGAACGGGAGAAAAACTGTTTTTT CSAKQGTGEKLFF
16 TRBD1 NA TRBJ1-5 TRBV19 TGTGCCAGTAGTGGCCGGGACAGTGGTCCTAATCAGCCCCAGCATTTT CASSGRDSGPNQPQHF
13 NA few TRBJ1-3 TRBV12-3/TRBV12-4 TGTGCCAGCATCCTGAGCTCTGGAAACACCATATATTTT CASILSSGNTIYF
14 NA NA TRBJ2-1 TRBV20-1 TGCAGTGCTAGTCTGGGGGGCCTAGCATATGAGCAGTTCTTC CSASLGGLAYEQFF
18 TRBD2 NA TRBJ2-3 TRBV7-2 TGTGCCAGCAGCTCCTCCAGCTCTAGCGGGCCGGGGGTAGATACGCAGTATTTT CASSSSSSSGPGVDTQYF
15 NA few TRBJ2-3 TRBV24-1 TGTGCCACTAAGGACCCGGTCTCCAGCACAGATACGCAGTATTTT CATKDPVSSTDTQYF
16 TRBD1 few TRBJ1-4 TRBV12-3/TRBV12-4 TGTGCCAGCAGTTTGGGACAGGGGGCAACTAATGAAAAACTGTTTTTT CASSLGQGATNEKLFF